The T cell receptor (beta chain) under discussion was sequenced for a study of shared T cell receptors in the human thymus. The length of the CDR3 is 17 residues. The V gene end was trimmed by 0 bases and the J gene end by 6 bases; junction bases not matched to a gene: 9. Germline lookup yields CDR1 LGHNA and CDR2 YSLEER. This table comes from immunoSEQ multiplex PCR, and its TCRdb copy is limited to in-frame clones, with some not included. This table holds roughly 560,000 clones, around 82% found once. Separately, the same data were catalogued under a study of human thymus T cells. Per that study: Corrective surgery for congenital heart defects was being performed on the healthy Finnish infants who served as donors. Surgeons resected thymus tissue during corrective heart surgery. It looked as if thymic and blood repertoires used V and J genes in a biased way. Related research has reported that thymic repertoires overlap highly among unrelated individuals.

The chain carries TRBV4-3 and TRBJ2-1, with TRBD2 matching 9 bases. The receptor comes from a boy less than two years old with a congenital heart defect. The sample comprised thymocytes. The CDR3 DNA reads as TGCGCCAGCAGCCAAGATTGGGTAGCGGGAGCGATCAATGAGCAGTTCTTC. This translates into CASSQDWVAGAINEQFF.